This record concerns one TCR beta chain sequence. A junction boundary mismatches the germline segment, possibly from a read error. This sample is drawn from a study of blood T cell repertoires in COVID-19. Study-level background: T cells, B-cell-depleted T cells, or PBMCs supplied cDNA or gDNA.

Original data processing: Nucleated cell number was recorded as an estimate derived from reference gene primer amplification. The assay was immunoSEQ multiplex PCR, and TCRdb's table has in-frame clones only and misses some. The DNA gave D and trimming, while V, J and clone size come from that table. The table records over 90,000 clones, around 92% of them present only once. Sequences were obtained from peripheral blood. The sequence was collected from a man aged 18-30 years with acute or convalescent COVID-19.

CDR3 region: CASTVQGAATEAFF. Written as DNA, the CDR3 is TGTGCCAGCACCGTACAGGGTGCTGCCACTGAAGCTTTCTTT. The chain links TRBV9 to TRBJ1-1, with a weak D call TRBD1 (6 bases). Germline V gives CDR1 SGDLS, CDR2 YYNGEE. The CDR3 length is 14 residues. The complete variable domain, with remaining parts taken from reference TRBV9 and TRBJ1-1, reads DSGVTQTPKHLITATGQRVTLRCSPRSGDLSVYWYQQSLDQGLQFLIQYYNGEERAKGNILERFSAQQFPDLHSELNLSSLELGDSALYFCASTVQGAATEAFFGQGTRLTVV.